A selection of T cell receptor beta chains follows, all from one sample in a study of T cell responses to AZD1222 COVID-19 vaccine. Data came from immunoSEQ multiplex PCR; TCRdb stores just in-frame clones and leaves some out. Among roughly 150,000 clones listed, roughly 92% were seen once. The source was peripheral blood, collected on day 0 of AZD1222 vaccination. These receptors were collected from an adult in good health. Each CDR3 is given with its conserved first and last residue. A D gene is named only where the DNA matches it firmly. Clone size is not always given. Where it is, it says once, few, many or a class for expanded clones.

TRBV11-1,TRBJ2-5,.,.,TGTGCCAGCAAGTACCAAGAGACCCAGTACTTC,CASKYQETQYF
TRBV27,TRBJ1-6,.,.,TGTGCCAGAAACAAAGCGGCACTCGAAAATTCACCCCTCCACTTT,CARNKAALENSPLHF
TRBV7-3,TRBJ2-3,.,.,TGTGCCAGCGGTCTGGGGAGTTTGACAGATACGCAGTATTTT,CASGLGSLTDTQYF
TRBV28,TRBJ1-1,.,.,TGTGCCAGCACGGGGAATATGAACACTGAAGCTTTCTTT,CASTGNMNTEAFF
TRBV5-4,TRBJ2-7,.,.,TGTGCCAGCAGCTTGGAGGGGGGTTTCAGGTCCTACGAGCAGTACTTC,CASSLEGGFRSYEQYF
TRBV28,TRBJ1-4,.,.,TGTGCCAGCAGTTTAGCCCGGGGCGAAAAACTGTTTTTT,CASSLARGEKLFF
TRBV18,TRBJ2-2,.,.,TGTGCCAGCTCACCACCAGCTGTCGGGGAGCTGTTTTTT,CASSPPAVGELFF
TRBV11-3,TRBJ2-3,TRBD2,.,TGTGCCAGCAGCTTAGGGCTAGCGGGAGATACGCAGTATTTT,CASSLGLAGDTQYF
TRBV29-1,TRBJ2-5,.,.,TGCAGCGTTGCGGCGATTATAGAGACCCAGTACTTC,CSVAAIIETQYF
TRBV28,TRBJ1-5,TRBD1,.,TGTGCCAGCAGTTTGACAGGGGGGTTCAATCAGCCCCAGCATTTT,CASSLTGGFNQPQHF
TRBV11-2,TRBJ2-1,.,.,TGTGCCAGCAGCTTAGTTTTCCCCCCCTTGGGCCCCTACAATGAGCAGTTCTTC,CASSLVFPPLGPYNEQFF
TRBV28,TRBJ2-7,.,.,TGTGCCAGCGTCAACTCCTACGAGCAGTACTTC,CASVNSYEQYF
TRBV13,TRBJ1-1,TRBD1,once,TGTGCCAGCAGCACAGGGGGCCGGACTGAAGCTTTCTTT,CASSTGGRTEAFF
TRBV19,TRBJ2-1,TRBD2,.,TGTGCCAGTAGGCGGACTAGCGGTCCCTCCAATGAGCAGTTCTTC,CASRRTSGPSNEQFF
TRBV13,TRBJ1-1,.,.,TGTGCCAGCAGCTTAGGGCAGAATATTGAAGCTTTCTTT,CASSLGQNIEAFF
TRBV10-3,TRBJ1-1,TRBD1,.,TGTGCCATCTCCGAGACAGGGACTTTGAACACTGAAGCTTTCTTT,CAISETGTLNTEAFF
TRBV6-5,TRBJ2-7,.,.,TGTGCCAGCAGTTACTCGACTAGCTCCTACGAGCAGTACTTC,CASSYSTSSYEQYF